This T cell receptor (beta chain) came from a study of beta chain features in type 1 diabetes. Germline V gene lookup returns CDR1 KGHSH and CDR2 LQKENI. With 1 base removed from V and 5 bases from J, the gap between germline ends came to 13 bases. The CDR3 runs to 15 residues. This clone was recorded a few times. Reverse transcribing all isolated RNA meant expressed TCRB transcripts were sequenced. TCRdb keeps only in-frame clones here, not all; method: immunoSEQ multiplex PCR. The table lists some 150,000 clones, approximately 12% of them singletons. This receptor was taken from a man between 18 and 35 years old in good health. The sequenced sample consisted of central memory CD4+ T cells from blood. J is TRBJ2-3 and V is TRBV18; weak D call: TRBD1 (5 bases). CDR3 sequence reads: CASSPQGYGGDTQYF. CDR3 bases: TGTGCCAGCTCACCACAGGGGTACGGCGGAGATACGCAGTATTTT.